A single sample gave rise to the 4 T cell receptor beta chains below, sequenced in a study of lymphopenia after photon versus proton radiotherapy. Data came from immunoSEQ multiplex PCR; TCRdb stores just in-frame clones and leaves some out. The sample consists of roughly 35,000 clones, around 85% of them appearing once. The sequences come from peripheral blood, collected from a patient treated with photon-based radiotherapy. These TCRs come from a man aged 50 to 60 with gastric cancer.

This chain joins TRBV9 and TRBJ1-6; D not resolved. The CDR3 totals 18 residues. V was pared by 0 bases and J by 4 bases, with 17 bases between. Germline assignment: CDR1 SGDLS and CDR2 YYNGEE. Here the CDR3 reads CASSVEGESTPYNSPLHF. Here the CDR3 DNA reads TGTGCCAGCAGCGTAGAGGGAGAATCTACTCCTTATAATTCACCCCTCCACTTT.

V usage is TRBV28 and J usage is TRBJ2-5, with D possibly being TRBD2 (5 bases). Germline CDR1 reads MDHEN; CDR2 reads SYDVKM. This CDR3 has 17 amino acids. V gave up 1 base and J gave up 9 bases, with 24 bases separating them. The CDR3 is CASSLSGLARAPNAQYF. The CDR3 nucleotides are TGTGCCAGCAGTTTATCGGGTTTGGCGAGGGCCCCTAATGCCCAGTACTTC. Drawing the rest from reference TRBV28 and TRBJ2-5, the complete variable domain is DVKVTQSSRYLVKRTGEKVFLECVQDMDHENMFWYRQDPGLGLRLIYFSYDVKMKEKGDIPEGYSVSREKKERFSLILESASTNQTSMYLCASSLSGLARAPNAQYFGPGTRLLVL.

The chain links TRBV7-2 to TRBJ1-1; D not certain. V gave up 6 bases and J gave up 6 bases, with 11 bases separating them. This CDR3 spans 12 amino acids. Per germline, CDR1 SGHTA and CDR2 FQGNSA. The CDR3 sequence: CASSTGLSEAFF. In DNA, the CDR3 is TGTGCCAGCAGTACCGGCCTCTCTGAAGCTTTCTTT.

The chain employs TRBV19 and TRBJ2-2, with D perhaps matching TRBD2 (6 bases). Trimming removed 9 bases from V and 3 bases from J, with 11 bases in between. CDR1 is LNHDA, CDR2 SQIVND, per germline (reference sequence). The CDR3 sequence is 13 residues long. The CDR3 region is CASRDFDTGELFF. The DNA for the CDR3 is TGTGCCAGCCGGGACTTTGACACCGGGGAGCTGTTTTTT.